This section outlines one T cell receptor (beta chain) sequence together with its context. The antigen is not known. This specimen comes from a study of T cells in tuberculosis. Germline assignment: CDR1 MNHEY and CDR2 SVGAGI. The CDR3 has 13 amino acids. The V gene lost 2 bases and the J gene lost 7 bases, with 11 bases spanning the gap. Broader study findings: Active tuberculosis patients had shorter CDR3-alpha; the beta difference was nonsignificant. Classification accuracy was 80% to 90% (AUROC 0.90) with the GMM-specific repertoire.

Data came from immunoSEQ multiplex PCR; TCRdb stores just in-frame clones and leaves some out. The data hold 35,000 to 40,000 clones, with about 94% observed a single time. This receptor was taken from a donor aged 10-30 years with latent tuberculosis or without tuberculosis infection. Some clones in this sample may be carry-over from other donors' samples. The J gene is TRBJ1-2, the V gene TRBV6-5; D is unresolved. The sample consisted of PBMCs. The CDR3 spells CASSYGVGSGYTF. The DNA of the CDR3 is TGTGCCAGCAGTTACGGGGTAGGGAGTGGCTACACCTTC.